This TCR beta chain is drawn from a study of T cells expressing NK-cell markers. With respect to this clonotype: What it recognizes is unknown.

Per the germline V gene, CDR1 is SGHVS and CDR2 is FQNEAQ. The CDR3 spans 16 residues. Study-wide findings and caveats: The study left the HCMV specificity of expanded NKG2C+ T cell clones unresolved.

Researchers built TCR beta cDNA using 5'RACE template switching with UMIs. TCRdb reprocessed the 5' RACE reads and reports one entry per CDR3 protein, with no DNA. The sample table sets out 550,000 to 600,000 distinct CDR3 sequences. The material sequenced was blood T cells: a sorted CD56 or NKG2C T cell subset, CD4+ or CD8+ T cells, or bulk PBMC T cells (not recorded which). The chain employs TRBV7-8 and TRBJ2-1; the TCRdb call, TRBD1, lacks DNA for checking. This TCR was sampled from a young man in good health. The CDR3 is CASSFEDRGIYNEQFF.